Following are 27 T cell receptor beta chains from one sample sequenced in a study of blood T cell repertoires in COVID-19. Profiled with immunoSEQ multiplex PCR; TCRdb holds only in-frame clones, not every one. The data hold tens of thousands of clones, with roughly 80% observed a single time. Sequences were obtained from peripheral blood. These receptors all come from a human donor in a cohort sampled during active COVID-19.

This sequence joins TRBV28 and TRBJ2-3; TRBD1 might be the D (6 bases). The CDR3 consists of 15 residues. Germline V gene sequence: CDR1 MDHEN, CDR2 SYDVKM. The ends were cut back, 6 bases at V and 0 bases at J, with 13 bases in the middle. The CDR3 sequence is CASSPARGSTDTQYF. CDR3 bases: TGTGCCAGCAGCCCGGCCAGGGGAAGCACAGATACGCAGTATTTT.

This rearrangement joins TRBV7-3 to TRBJ2-1; 13 positions agree with TRBD2. The germline V gene encodes CDR1 SGHTA and CDR2 FQGTGA. Trimming removed 0 bases from V and 9 bases from J; junction bases left unmatched: 2. CDR3 size: 15 residues. In DNA, the CDR3 is TGTGCCAGCAGCTTAACCGGACTAGCGGGGGCTGAGCAGTTCTTC. Translation: CASSLTGLAGAEQFF.

V and J are TRBV6-5 and TRBJ1-3; weak D call: TRBD1 (6 bases). CDR1 is MNHEY and CDR2 is SVGAGI in the germline V gene. Trimming shortened V by 6 bases and J by 0 bases, and 12 bases separated the two germline ends. The CDR3 totals 15 residues. CDR3 residues: CASRRDIRSGNTIYF. The CDR3 DNA follows: TGTGCCAGCAGACGGGACATTCGCTCTGGAAACACCATATATTTT.

This clone came up a few times. This sequence joins TRBV5-1 and TRBJ2-2; 12 nucleotides match TRBD1. The V segment lost 4 bases and the J segment 3 bases; nucleotides outside the gene matches: 10. Germline V CDR1 and CDR2: SGHRS, YFSETQ. This CDR3 has 18 residues. The DNA for the CDR3 is TGCGCCAGCAGCATCCGGGACAGGGGGCTGATTGACACCGGGGAGCTGTTTTTT. This encodes CASSIRDRGLIDTGELFF.

V gene TRBV18 combines with J gene TRBJ2-5; D may be TRBD1 (6 bases). CDR1 is KGHSH, CDR2 LQKENI, per germline. The V end was cut by 2 bases, the J end by 1 base, with 11 bases between. The length of the CDR3 is 15 residues. The CDR3 loop is CASSPVFRGQETQYF. The CDR3 coding sequence is TGTGCCAGCTCACCAGTGTTCAGGGGCCAAGAGACCCAGTACTTC.

The rearrangement links TRBV7-8 to TRBJ1-4; D is uncertain. The CDR3 consists of 14 residues. Trimming pared 1 base from V and 8 bases from J, leaving 11 bases between. Germline V lookup: CDR1 SGHVS, CDR2 FQNEAQ. In DNA, the CDR3 is TGTGCCAGCAGCTTAGGTGGGCTAAGGGAAAAACTGTTTTTT. Translating gives CASSLGGLREKLFF.

The chain combines TRBV2 with TRBJ2-7; 8 positions match TRBD2. The CDR3 extends over 15 amino acids. Germline lookup yields CDR1 SNHLY and CDR2 FYNNEI. After removal of 3 bases from V and 3 bases from J, the junction contained 7 bases not matched to a gene. The CDR3 coding sequence is TGTGCCAGCAGTGACGAGCGGGGGCGAGACTACGAGCAGTACTTC. Amino acid sequence: CASSDERGRDYEQYF.

The chain joins TRBV7-2 to TRBJ2-2; D might be TRBD2 (5 bases). Trimming removed 6 bases from V and 5 bases from J, with 13 bases in between. Germline CDR1 SGHTA, CDR2 FQGNSA. This CDR3 comprises 14 residues. For the CDR3, the DNA is TGTGCCAGCAGTCCTGGCGGGTGGACCGGGGAGCTGTTTTTT. The encoded protein is CASSPGGWTGELFF.

The chain joins TRBV7-9 to TRBJ2-1; TRBD2 matches 13 bases. The CDR3 totals 16 residues. V lost 4 bases to trimming and J lost 6 bases; unmatched junction nucleotides: 6. CDR1 is SEHNR, CDR2 FQNEAQ, per germline (reference sequence). The CDR3 nucleotides read TGTGCCAGCAGCTCCGATACTAGCGGGGGGGCCAATGAGCAGTTCTTC. It specifies CASSSDTSGGANEQFF.

The chain is built from TRBV11-3 and TRBJ1-2; 7 bases match TRBD1. Germline V gives CDR1 SGHNT, CDR2 YENEEA. The V and J ends lost 1 base and 2 bases, in that order; junction bases with no gene match: 1. This CDR3 region has 14 residues. The CDR3 DNA is TGTGCCAGCAGCTTAGGACAGGGCAACTATGGCTACACCTTC. It codes for CASSLGQGNYGYTF.

The rearrangement links TRBV9 to TRBJ2-7, with 13 bases aligning to TRBD2. V shed 4 bases, J shed 7 bases, and the junction held 8 bases outside the gene matches. CDR3 length equals 15 residues. Germline lookup yields CDR1 SGDLS and CDR2 YYNGEE. The CDR3 sequence is CASSSSGTSGVEQYF. The DNA for the CDR3 is TGTGCCAGCAGCTCATCCGGGACTAGCGGGGTTGAGCAGTACTTC.

The rearrangement links TRBV11-2 to TRBJ2-7; D not resolved. The length of the CDR3 is 13 residues. V was clipped by 1 base and J by 3 bases, with 7 bases between them. Germline loops: CDR1 SGHAT, CDR2 FQNNGV. The CDR3 coding sequence is TGTGCCAGCAGCTTAGTACAGATCTACGAGCAGTACTTC. Residues: CASSLVQIYEQYF.

This clone was recorded a few times. J is TRBJ2-5 and V is TRBV20-1; 8 nucleotides match TRBD1. CDR3 size: 13 residues. The V segment lost 3 bases and the J segment 4 bases; nucleotides outside the gene matches: 4. The V gene's germline CDR1 is DFQATT and CDR2 SNEGSKA (reference sequence). The CDR3: CSASQTGAETQYF. As DNA, the CDR3 is TGCAGTGCTAGTCAGACAGGGGCAGAGACCCAGTACTTC.

The chain combines TRBV4-3 with TRBJ2-5, with 8 bases identical to TRBD2. CDR3 size: 16 residues. Per germline, CDR1 LGHNA and CDR2 YSLEER. Trimming took 0 bases from V and 2 from J; bases not matched to a gene: 5. The CDR3 DNA is TGCGCCAGCAGCCAAGAGATCGGGACTAGTCAAGAGACCCAGTACTTC. Amino acid sequence: CASSQEIGTSQETQYF.

V and J are TRBV27 and TRBJ1-5; 8 positions agree with TRBD1. Germline V gene lookup returns CDR1 MNHEY and CDR2 SMNVEV (reference sequence). The junction had 6 bases not matched to a gene; V was cut back by 7 bases and J by 1 base. The CDR3 covers 15 residues. The CDR3: CASKFDRGSNQPQHF. The DNA of the CDR3 is TGTGCCAGCAAATTTGACAGGGGAAGCAATCAGCCCCAGCATTTT.

V gene TRBV18 combines with J gene TRBJ2-3; D is unclear. Germline values: CDR1 KGHSH, CDR2 LQKENI. This CDR3 is 17 amino acids long. Trimming took 6 bases from V and 4 from J, leaving 23 bases between them. The CDR3 nucleotides are TGTGCCAGCTCGCCCGTGCACAGACCTCGGCCCGCAGATACGCAGTATTTT. Translating gives CASSPVHRPRPADTQYF.

The V call is TRBV29-1, the J call TRBJ1-2; 8 nucleotides line up with TRBD1. Germline lookup yields CDR1 SQVTM and CDR2 ANQGSEA. The CDR3 loop spans 13 amino acids. V was pared by 7 bases and J by 3 bases, with 7 bases of the junction left unmatched. CDR3 amino acids: CSAGQGGYYGYTF. The CDR3 DNA is TGCAGCGCTGGACAGGGAGGATACTATGGCTACACCTTC.

As concerns this clone: Being one base from a much bigger clone, this may be a read error. V is TRBV7-9 and J is TRBJ2-7; a possible D gene is TRBD1 (5 bases). The CDR3 runs to 12 residues. Germline CDR1 reads SEHNR; CDR2 reads FQNEAQ (reference sequence). In nucleotides, the CDR3 is TGTGCCAACAGCCCCACAGGCCTCGAGCAGTACTTC. Translation gives CANSPTGLEQYF. The full variable domain, its missing parts supplied by reference TRBV7-9 and TRBJ2-7, is DTGVSQNPRHKITKRGQNVTFRCDPISEHNRLYWYRQTLGQGPEFLTYFQNEAQLEKSRLLSDRFSAERPKGSFSTLEIQRTEQGDSAMYLCANSPTGLEQYFGPGTRLTVT.

This chain joins TRBV5-4 and TRBJ2-5; 12 nucleotides line up with TRBD2. Germline assignment: CDR1 SGHNT and CDR2 YYREEE (reference sequence). CDR3 size: 15 residues. V trimming: 4 bases; J trimming: 5 bases; junction bases outside the gene matches: 6. In nucleotides, the CDR3 is TGTGCCAGCAGCGTCGGACTAGCGGGGAGTGAGACCCAGTACTTC. Translating it yields CASSVGLAGSETQYF.

V gene TRBV13 combines with J gene TRBJ2-3, with D possibly TRBD1 on 6 matching bases. The V gene lost 4 bases and the J gene lost 5 bases, with 10 bases spanning the gap. The germline CDR1 and CDR2 sequences are PRHDT and FYEKMQ (reference sequence). The CDR3 totals 13 residues. This CDR3 reads CASSYRVGDTQYF. DNA of the CDR3: TGTGCCAGCAGCTACAGGGTGGGAGATACGCAGTATTTT.

This rearrangement joins TRBV11-2 to TRBJ2-7; weak D call: TRBD1 (5 bases). Germline V gene lookup returns CDR1 SGHAT and CDR2 FQNNGV. V lost 4 bases and J 0 bases, leaving 7 bases between the germline ends. The length of the CDR3 is 13 residues. CDR3 region: CASSSDSSYEQYF. The CDR3 DNA is TGTGCCAGCAGCTCCGACAGCTCCTACGAGCAGTACTTC.

V usage is TRBV5-6 and J usage is TRBJ2-2, with TRBD2 as a possible D gene (5 bases). Trimming pared 4 bases from V and 7 bases from J, leaving 20 bases between. From germline, CDR1 is SGHDT and CDR2 YYEEEE. The CDR3 is 16 amino acids. The chain's CDR3 is CASSRPKDSLSGELFF. CDR3 nucleotide sequence: TGTGCCAGCAGCCGCCCAAAGGACTCTCTCAGCGGGGAGCTGTTTTTT.

The CDR3 here is CASTQGQGTEAFF. The CDR3 DNA reads TGTGCCAGTACCCAGGGGCAGGGCACTGAAGCTTTCTTT. The gene calls are TRBV19 and TRBJ1-1, with D possibly TRBD1 on 6 matching bases. CDR1 is LNHDA, CDR2 SQIVND, per germline (reference sequence). Trimming took off 7 bases at V and 4 bases at J, with 13 bases between the two ends. This CDR3 region has 13 residues.

The V gene is TRBV28, the J gene TRBJ1-2, with 10 nucleotides matching TRBD1. J lost 7 bases, V lost 5 bases, and 7 bases had no gene match. From germline, CDR1 is MDHEN and CDR2 SYDVKM. This CDR3 comprises 14 residues. The CDR3 reads CASSRSTGGFGYTF. DNA of the CDR3: TGTGCCAGCAGTCGTTCGACAGGGGGCTTTGGCTACACCTTC.

This chain connects TRBV28 to TRBJ1-1, with D possibly matching TRBD1 (6 bases). V gave up 6 bases and J gave up 4 bases, with 21 bases separating them. Germline CDR1 and CDR2: MDHEN and SYDVKM. CDR3 length: 16 amino acids. This CDR3 reads CASSITGRERGTEAFF. As DNA, the CDR3 is TGTGCCAGCAGCATAACAGGGAGGGAGCGGGGCACTGAAGCTTTCTTT.

This clone has a single count. The chain's CDR3 is CATSDNDRGDNEQFF. The CDR3 DNA reads as TGTGCCACCAGTGATAATGACAGGGGAGACAATGAGCAGTTCTTC. The rearrangement joins TRBV24-1 to TRBJ2-1; 8 bases are shared with TRBD1. The germline V gene has CDR1 KGHDR and CDR2 SFDVKD. The CDR3 has 15 amino acids. V lost 3 bases to trimming and J lost 5 bases; unmatched junction nucleotides: 5.

This rearrangement joins TRBV5-4 to TRBJ2-2; the D gene is possibly TRBD1 (5 bases). Germline assignment: CDR1 SGHNT and CDR2 YYREEE (reference sequence). Deletions cut 7 bases from V and 4 bases from J, with 11 bases between. The CDR3 extends over 13 amino acids. CDR3 loop: CASYDRVTGELFF. DNA for the CDR3: TGTGCCAGCTACGACAGAGTCACCGGGGAGCTGTTTTTT. The whole variable domain, remainder taken from reference TRBV5-4 and TRBJ2-2, is ETGVTQSPTHLIKTRGQQVTLRCSSQSGHNTVSWYQQALGQGPQFIFQYYREEENGRGNFPPRFSGLQFPNYSSELNVNALELDDSALYLCASYDRVTGELFFGEGSRLTVL.